The 24 T cell receptor beta chains below all came from one sample that was sequenced in a study of blood T cells in healthy people across ages. Combining a sample-barcoded 5' primer with a J-beta primer mix, a second PCR ran for about 6 to 12 cycles. MiXCR, applied by TCRdb to the 5' RACE reads, yields one record per CDR3 protein. Of about a million distinct CDR3 sequences listed, roughly 51% are singletons. The sequenced material came from blood. These receptors all stem from a woman aged 55-69 years in good health.

This clonotype was detected once. This chain links TRBV7-2 with TRBJ1-1, with D perhaps TRBD1 (6 bases). V was shortened by 5 bases and J by 5 bases, with 12 bases between the two germline ends. Germline CDR1 and CDR2: SGHTA and FQGNSA. CDR3 length: 13 residues. The CDR3 DNA reads as TGTGCCAGCAGCCGCAGGGGAAGGACTGAAGCTTTCTTT. Its translation: CASSRRGRTEAFF.

CDR3 sequence reads: CSAMLPGGEETQYF. The CDR3 nucleotides read TGCAGTGCCATGCTTCCCGGGGGGGAAGAGACCCAGTACTTC. This chain connects TRBV20-1 to TRBJ2-5, with TRBD2 identical over 8 bases. CDR1 and CDR2 from the germline V gene are DFQATT and SNEGSKA (reference sequence). The CDR3 runs to 14 residues. With V trimmed by 6 bases and J by 3 bases, 9 bases remained unmatched.

The J gene is TRBJ2-7, the V gene TRBV20-1; D gene unclear. V was shortened by 4 bases and J by 0 bases, with 10 bases between the two germline ends. This CDR3 contains 13 residues. The germline gives CDR1 DFQATT, CDR2 SNEGSKA (reference sequence). Here the CDR3 reads CSAKARHSYEQYF. The CDR3 DNA reads as TGCAGTGCTAAGGCGCGCCACTCCTACGAGCAGTACTTC.

The sample holds many counts of this clonotype. V usage is TRBV20-1 and J usage is TRBJ2-7; tentatively, D is TRBD1 (6 bases). The V end lost 4 bases, the J end lost 3 bases, and 16 bases lay between the germline ends. The length of the CDR3 is 14 residues. The germline V gene has CDR1 DFQATT and CDR2 SNEGSKA (reference sequence). CDR3 region: CSAKVGGSLYEQYF. DNA for the CDR3: TGCAGTGCTAAGGTTGGGGGCTCTCTCTACGAGCAGTACTTC.

This clonotype was observed a single time. The rearrangement links TRBV11-2 to TRBJ2-5; 7 bases map to TRBD1. The germline gives CDR1 SGHAT, CDR2 FQNNGV. Germline trimming cut 8 bases from V and 3 bases from J; bases unmatched to any gene: 12. This CDR3 has 15 residues. DNA for the CDR3: TGTGCCAGCGTAAGACAGGGAAGTTTGGAAGAGACCCAGTACTTC. This encodes CASVRQGSLEETQYF.

The chain couples TRBV5-1 to TRBJ2-1, with 8 bases fitting TRBD2. The J call could be wrong; TRBJ2-7 is a better fit for the DNA end. Germline assignment: CDR1 SGHRS and CDR2 YFSETQ. The CDR3 loop spans 15 amino acids. The CDR3 coding sequence is TGCGCCAGCAGCTTGGTGGCGGGGGGTTACAATGAGCAGTACTTC. It is translated as CASSLVAGGYNEQYF.

The gene calls are TRBV15 and TRBJ2-3; TRBD2 aligns across 16 bases. This CDR3 region has 21 residues. Unmatched junction bases numbered 20, after V lost 6 bases and J lost 5 bases. Germline V lookup: CDR1 LNHNV, CDR2 YYDKDF (reference sequence). The DNA for the CDR3 is TGTGCCACCAGTCGCTCCCCGGGACTAGCGGGAGGGTCAGGGTCTGGAGATACGCAGTATTTT. Translation gives CATSRSPGLAGGSGSGDTQYF.

The rearrangement uses TRBV12-3 or TRBV12-4 and TRBJ2-5; no clear D gene. The CDR3 length is 12 residues. V lost 8 bases and J lost 2, with 9 bases in between. CDR3 region: CASLDVQETQYF. CDR3 bases: TGTGCCAGCCTGGACGTTCAAGAGACCCAGTACTTC.

The sample holds a few counts of this clonotype. The chain joins TRBV15 to TRBJ1-2; D ambiguous. V lost 3 bases, J lost 1 base, and 12 bases lay in between. Per germline, CDR1 LNHNV and CDR2 YYDKDF (reference sequence). The CDR3 length is 15 residues. The CDR3 reads CATSSPDRSNYGYTF. CDR3 nucleotide sequence: TGTGCCACCAGCAGTCCCGACCGCAGTAACTATGGCTACACCTTC. Based on the CDR3 plus reference TRBV15 and TRBJ1-2, the full variable domain is DAMVIQNPRYQVTQFGKPVTLSCSQTLNHNVMYWYQQKSSQAPKLLFHYYDKDFNNEADTPDNFQSRRPNTSFCFLDIRSPGLGDTAMYLCATSSPDRSNYGYTFGSGTRLTVV.

This clonotype has more than one count but fewer than ten. The gene calls are TRBV4-1 and TRBJ2-2; 8 bases line up with TRBD1. V trimming: 0 bases; J trimming: 5 bases; junction bases outside the gene matches: 5. This CDR3 is 16 amino acids long. In germline, CDR1 is MGHRA, CDR2 YSYEKL. This CDR3 reads CASSQEPRGRTGELFF. The DNA of the CDR3 is TGCGCCAGCAGCCAAGAACCCAGGGGGCGGACCGGGGAGCTGTTTTTT.

The chain uses TRBV5-5 and TRBJ2-7, with D possibly being TRBD1 (6 bases). The length of the CDR3 is 15 residues. CDR1 and CDR2 (germline): SGHKS, YYEKEE (reference sequence). Deletions cut 0 bases from V and 3 bases from J, with 13 bases between. CDR3 sequence reads: CASSLGRRGRYEQYF. In DNA, the CDR3 is TGTGCCAGCAGCTTGGGTCGCAGGGGCCGCTACGAGCAGTACTTC.

The gene calls are TRBV11-2 and TRBJ2-5; 12 bases agree with TRBD2. Germline CDR1 and CDR2: SGHAT and FQNNGV. The CDR3 runs to 17 residues. V dropped 1 base and J dropped 5; count of bases not matched to a gene: 8. The CDR3 loop reads CASSLGRTSGELETQYF. CDR3 DNA: TGTGCCAGCAGCTTAGGCCGGACTAGCGGGGAGTTGGAGACCCAGTACTTC.

The chain carries TRBV20-1 and TRBJ2-3; 7 nucleotides match TRBD2. There are 15 residues in the CDR3. Looked up from germline, CDR1 is DFQATT and CDR2 is SNEGSKA (reference sequence). The V gene end was trimmed by 0 bases and the J gene end by 0 bases; junction bases not matched to a gene: 3. This CDR3 is CSARETSVSTDTQYF. The DNA for the CDR3 is TGCAGTGCTAGAGAAACTAGCGTAAGCACAGATACGCAGTATTTT.

The chain recombines TRBV7-2 with TRBJ2-3, with a weak D call TRBD1 (5 bases). This CDR3 contains 16 residues. Germline V gives CDR1 SGHTA, CDR2 FQGNSA. V was pared by 5 bases and J by 2 bases, with 17 bases between. CDR3 nucleotide sequence: TGTGCCAGCAGCCCCTGGACAACGAGACTCACAGATACGCAGTATTTT. Translated, it gives CASSPWTTRLTDTQYF.

This chain uses TRBV27 with TRBJ2-4; D perhaps matches TRBD1 (5 bases). This CDR3 is built from 16 residues. Trimming stripped 10 bases from V and 13 bases from J, with 32 bases between. The V gene's germline CDR1 is MNHEY and CDR2 SMNVEV (reference sequence). CDR3 region: CATKGQGRVEHNEQYF. The CDR3 bases are TGTGCCACCAAGGGCCAGGGAAGGGTGGAACACAATGAGCAGTACTTC.

The chain combines TRBV20-1 with TRBJ2-5; D tentatively fits TRBD1 or TRBD2 (5 bases each). The J call may be faulty, since TRBJ2-7 better matches the DNA end. The CDR3 consists of 13 residues. CDR1 is DFQATT, CDR2 SNEGSKA, per germline (reference sequence). CDR3 loop: CSASREGFHEQYF. Here the CDR3 DNA reads TGCAGTGCTAGTCGTGAGGGGTTCCACGAGCAGTACTTC.

The chain has TRBV7-3 and TRBJ2-2; the match to TRBD2 covers 7 bases. After removal of 8 bases from V and 1 base from J, the junction contained 4 bases not matched to a gene. The CDR3 covers 14 residues. Per germline, CDR1 SGHTA and CDR2 FQGTGA. In nucleotides, the CDR3 is TGTGCCAGCGGAGCGGGGATGAACACCGGGGAGCTGTTTTTT. Translated: CASGAGMNTGELFF.

V gene TRBV28 combines with J gene TRBJ2-4; TRBD1 or TRBD2 may be the D gene (6 bases each). The germline gives CDR1 MDHEN, CDR2 SYDVKM. Trimming removed 2 bases from V and 6 bases from J, with 14 bases in between. This CDR3 comprises 15 residues. CDR3 coding DNA: TGTGCCAGCAGTTTAGAACGGGGGCATGGAAACATTCAGTACTTC. Protein product: CASSLERGHGNIQYF. Filled out from reference TRBV28 and TRBJ2-4, the complete variable domain reads DVKVTQSSRYLVKRTGEKVFLECVQDMDHENMFWYRQDPGLGLRLIYFSYDVKMKEKGDIPEGYSVSREKKERFSLILESASTNQTSMYLCASSLERGHGNIQYFGAGTRLSVL.

Points on this clonotype: One end of the junction is discordant with germline, which a read error may explain. The rearrangement links TRBV7-8 to TRBJ1-2; TRBD1 is a possible D gene (5 bases). The CDR3 is 13 amino acids. In germline, CDR1 is SGHVS, CDR2 FQNEAQ. The CDR3 here is CASSLGTSYGCTF. CDR3 coding DNA: TGTGCCAGCAGCTTAGGGACAAGCTATGGCTGCACCTTC.

CDR3 protein: CASSPYQRDTQYF. The CDR3 nucleotides are TGTGCCAGCAGCCCTTACCAGCGAGATACGCAGTATTTT. This sequence joins TRBV13 and TRBJ2-3; D gene ambiguous. This CDR3 comprises 13 residues. V was trimmed by 5 bases and J by 5 bases, leaving 11 bases between them. From germline, CDR1 is PRHDT and CDR2 FYEKMQ (reference sequence).

This CDR3 reads CAISEDRSQETQYF. Here the CDR3 DNA reads TGTGCCATCAGTGAGGACAGGTCCCAAGAGACCCAGTACTTC. The chain uses TRBV10-3 and TRBJ2-5; D is perhaps TRBD1 (6 bases). Trimming removed 2 bases from V and 1 base from J, with 8 bases in between. The CDR3 extends over 14 amino acids. Germline V gene data show CDR1 as ENHRY and CDR2 as SYGVKD.

The chain's CDR3 is CASRRLAGVADTQYF. DNA for the CDR3: TGTGCCAGCAGGAGACTAGCGGGAGTGGCAGATACGCAGTATTTT. The rearrangement links TRBV7-6 to TRBJ2-3; 12 nucleotides agree with TRBD2. This CDR3 contains 15 residues. Looked up from germline, CDR1 is SGHVS and CDR2 is FNYEAQ. V was pared by 6 bases and J by 4 bases, with 5 bases of the junction left unmatched.

In its sample, this clonotype was seen once. V gene TRBV29-1 combines with J gene TRBJ2-7; 7 nucleotides line up with TRBD1. The V and J ends lost 6 bases and 4 bases, in that order; junction bases with no gene match: 9. CDR3 size: 13 residues. Germline CDR1 reads SQVTM; CDR2 reads ANQGSEA. CDR3 protein: CSVLRTGSYEQYF. The CDR3 coding sequence is TGCAGCGTCCTCCGGACAGGCTCATACGAGCAGTACTTC.

The rearrangement links TRBV12-3 or TRBV12-4 to TRBJ1-5; unclear D gene. The CDR3 length is 14 residues. Deletions cut 3 bases from V and 5 bases from J, with 11 bases between. In nucleotides, the CDR3 is TGTGCCAGCAGTTTTTCAGGCCCTTATCAGCCCCAGCATTTT. Translated, it gives CASSFSGPYQPQHF.